Listed here are 20 T cell receptor beta chains from one sample, sequenced in a study of blood T cells in healthy people across ages. A second PCR of roughly 7 to 11 cycles used a sample-barcoded 5' primer and a J-beta primer mix. MiXCR, run by TCRdb on the 5' RACE reads, gives a single entry per CDR3 protein. There are some 1,000,000 distinct CDR3 sequences in the sample; under 30% occur only once, and approximately 0.7% lies in the top ten. These data also featured in a second study, about T cells of mothers and their children.

Specimen: blood. The receptor source for this set is a girl aged 2 to 10 in good health.

The chain employs TRBV6-1 and TRBJ1-2; no reliable D call. Deletions cut 1 base from V and 7 bases from J, with 4 bases between. The germline V gene encodes CDR1 MNHNS and CDR2 SASEGT. CDR3 length equals 11 residues. CDR3 sequence: CASSEGSGYTF. CDR3 bases: TGTGCCAGCAGTGAAGGGAGTGGCTACACCTTC.

CDR3 DNA sequence: TGTGCCAGCAGTTCGATTGAAAACCCCTACGAGCAGTACTTC. It encodes CASSSIENPYEQYF. The chain employs TRBV2 and TRBJ2-5; D unresolved. The better agreement between TRBJ2-7 and the DNA end casts doubt on the J call. The CDR3 covers 14 residues. The germline gives CDR1 SNHLY, CDR2 FYNNEI.

This clonotype has only a few counts. This chain uses TRBV9 with TRBJ2-1; 10 bases fit TRBD2. V lost 1 base and J lost 6; bases outside the gene matches: 1. The CDR3 is 14 amino acids. Germline-derived CDR1 and CDR2 are SGDLS and YYNGEE. The CDR3 loop reads CASSVLAGANEQFF. The CDR3 DNA follows: TGTGCCAGCAGCGTACTAGCGGGGGCCAATGAGCAGTTCTTC.

V and J are TRBV7-2 and TRBJ2-7; 12 nucleotides match TRBD2. Germline loops: CDR1 SGHTA, CDR2 FQGNSA. The V segment lost 5 bases and the J segment 2 bases; nucleotides outside the gene matches: 10. The CDR3 contains 17 residues. The DNA for the CDR3 is TGTGCCAGCAGCCTACTAGCGGGAGGTCAGGCAGCCTACGAGCAGTACTTC. It is translated as CASSLLAGGQAAYEQYF.

The V gene is TRBV19, the J gene TRBJ1-2; D might be TRBD1 (5 bases). V was pared by 7 bases and J by 5 bases, with 17 bases between. In germline, CDR1 is LNHDA, CDR2 SQIVND (reference sequence). The CDR3 covers 14 residues. CDR3 nucleotide sequence: TGTGCCAGTACCGAGACAGACACAAATTATGGCTACACCTTC. Encoded protein: CASTETDTNYGYTF.

In this sample, this clonotype turned up a few times. The chain recombines TRBV5-1 with TRBJ2-5; a weak D match, TRBD2 (5 bases). The J call may not be correct, given that the DNA end is closer to TRBJ2-7. This CDR3 is built from 15 residues. Looked up from germline, CDR1 is SGHRS and CDR2 is YFSETQ. The CDR3: CASSFDGVGWSEQYF. CDR3 nucleotides: TGCGCCAGCAGCTTCGACGGGGTAGGATGGAGCGAGCAGTACTTC.

This clonotype came up a few times. The chain uses TRBV28 and TRBJ2-1; 7 bases match TRBD2. With the DNA end fitting TRBJ2-7 better, the J assignment may be wrong. There are 15 residues in the CDR3. Germline V gene sequence: CDR1 MDHEN, CDR2 SYDVKM. CDR3 in amino acids: CASTSLPAGYYEQYF. CDR3 coding DNA: TGTGCCAGCACCTCTTTGCCAGCGGGGTACTACGAGCAGTACTTC.

The gene calls are TRBV19 and TRBJ1-5, with D tentatively TRBD1 (5 bases). The CDR3 contains 14 residues. The germline gives CDR1 LNHDA, CDR2 SQIVND (reference sequence). Trimming removed 6 bases at V and 3 bases at J, with 12 bases between. DNA for the CDR3: TGTGCCAGTAGGGACACAAGATTCAATCAGCCCCAGCATTTT. It specifies CASRDTRFNQPQHF.

This clonotype was picked up a small number of times. This chain joins TRBV4-1 and TRBJ2-5; D possibly corresponds to TRBD1 (6 bases). The DNA end is a closer match to TRBJ2-7, so the J assignment may be wrong. Germline CDR1 MGHRA, CDR2 YSYEKL. The CDR3 runs to 15 residues. CDR3 in amino acids: CASSQEDSSSYEQYF. As DNA, the CDR3 is TGCGCCAGCAGCCAAGAGGACAGTAGCTCCTACGAGCAGTACTTC.

The chain is built from TRBV12-5 and TRBJ2-5; 12 bases map to TRBD1. TRBJ2-1 matches the DNA end more closely, so the J call is doubtful. There are 16 residues in the CDR3. The germline gives CDR1 LGHNT, CDR2 FRNRAP. The CDR3 is CASGSDWDRGRNEQFF. As DNA, the CDR3 is TGTGCTAGTGGCAGCGATTGGGACAGGGGGCGGAATGAGCAGTTCTTC.

V is TRBV12-3 or TRBV12-4 and J is TRBJ2-2; TRBD1 agrees at 8 bases. The J segment lost 7 bases and the V segment lost 5 bases, leaving 3 bases of the junction unmatched. The CDR3 runs 13 residues. The CDR3 DNA is TGTGCCAGCAGTGCGACAGGGGACGGGGAGCTGTTTTTT. Amino acid sequence: CASSATGDGELFF.

The V call is TRBV3-1, the J call TRBJ2-1; possible D gene TRBD2, 6 bases. Trimming took 0 bases from V and 8 from J, leaving 11 bases between them. CDR1 and CDR2 (germline): LGHDT, YNNKEL (reference sequence). The CDR3 contains 14 residues. In DNA, the CDR3 is TGTGCCAGCAGCCAAGACTCTAGCGTCTATGAGCAGTTCTTC. Translation: CASSQDSSVYEQFF.

This clonotype was observed a few times. The CDR3 protein is CSVEMGTNTGELFF. CDR3 in DNA: TGCAGCGTTGAGATGGGCACGAACACCGGGGAGCTGTTTTTT. The genes are TRBV29-1 and TRBJ2-2; no firm D call. The CDR3 is 14 residues long. V lost 3 bases and J lost 0, with 8 bases in between. The germline CDR1 and CDR2 sequences are SQVTM and ANQGSEA.

This clonotype was seen a few times. This likely comes from a read error, as the CDR3 has no conserved phenylalanine or tryptophan at its end. The V call is TRBV7-2, the J call TRBJ1-2; D gene uncertain. The CDR3 contains 15 residues. V was trimmed by 1 base and J by 4 bases, leaving 13 bases between them. Germline values: CDR1 SGHTA, CDR2 FQGNSA. CDR3 in amino acids: CASSLVDTIAYGYTS. Written as DNA, the CDR3 is TGTGCCAGCAGCTTAGTAGACACCATTGCCTATGGCTACACCTCC.

J is TRBJ2-5 and V is TRBV29-1; TRBD2 matches 8 bases. V gave up 7 bases and J gave up 7 bases; unmatched junction bases: 17. This CDR3 has 15 amino acids. Germline CDR1 and CDR2: SQVTM and ANQGSEA. The chain's CDR3 is CSADVRGGHRRTQYF. DNA of the CDR3: TGCAGCGCCGACGTCCGGGGGGGCCACCGGAGGACCCAGTACTTC.

V usage is TRBV28 and J usage is TRBJ2-5, with 8 bases aligning to TRBD2. CDR3 length: 15 amino acids. Trimming took 2 bases from V and 5 from J; bases not matched to a gene: 7. The V gene's germline CDR1 is MDHEN and CDR2 SYDVKM. CDR3 nucleotide sequence: TGTGCCAGCAGTTTAACGGTAGCGGGACGGGAGACCCAGTACTTC. Its protein is CASSLTVAGRETQYF.

This clonotype was picked up a small number of times. CDR3 sequence (DNA): TGTGCCAGCAGTGGAGGACTAGCGGAGGGCACAGATACGCAGTATTTT. Translation: CASSGGLAEGTDTQYF. The chain recombines TRBV6-1 with TRBJ2-3, with 10 bases aligning to TRBD2. Germline lookup yields CDR1 MNHNS and CDR2 SASEGT. This CDR3 comprises 16 residues. Losses at the gene ends were 4 bases for V and 1 base for J; bases not matched to a gene: 5.

This clonotype was observed a handful of times. Compared with germline, one end of the junction differs, possibly owing to a read error. The chain carries TRBV28 and TRBJ1-2; no definite D call. Germline assignment: CDR1 MDHEN and CDR2 SYDVKM. The CDR3 spans 12 residues. CDR3 DNA sequence: TGTGCCGGCAGTTTGGAAAACTATGGCTACACCTTC. Its translation: CAGSLENYGYTF.

This clonotype appeared a few times. The chain employs TRBV29-1 and TRBJ2-1; D is possibly TRBD2 (5 bases). The CDR3 has 14 amino acids. V shed 4 bases and J shed 0 bases, with 10 bases lying between them. Germline CDR1 SQVTM, CDR2 ANQGSEA. The chain's CDR3 is CSVVGSPSYNEQFF. In nucleotides, the CDR3 is TGCAGCGTTGTGGGGAGTCCCTCCTACAATGAGCAGTTCTTC.

This clonotype was seen only a few times. This chain's CDR3 is CASSLVLAEQETQYF. In DNA, the CDR3 is TGTGCCAGCAGTTTAGTCCTAGCGGAACAAGAGACCCAGTACTTC. The rearrangement joins TRBV12-3 or TRBV12-4 to TRBJ2-5; 7 bases agree with TRBD2. The CDR3 loop spans 15 amino acids. Unmatched junction bases numbered 4, after V lost 1 base and J lost 2 bases.